A selection of T cell receptor beta chains follows, all from one sample in a study of blood T cell repertoires in COVID-19. The table came from immunoSEQ multiplex PCR; TCRdb's copy has only in-frame clones and leaves some out. Here the sample spans about 150,000 clones, about 83% being singletons. Material for sequencing was PBMCs or T cells enriched from blood (not recorded which). These receptors all come from a woman in her forties or fifties with acute COVID-19. CDR3s include the opening cysteine and the closing phenylalanine or tryptophan. The D gene is left open where the match is weak. Clone size is not always given. Where it is, it says once, few, many or a class for expanded clones.

j_gene,abundance,v_gene,d_gene,CDR3nt,CDR3aa
TRBJ2-2,once,TRBV9,.,TGTGCCAGCAGCCCAGGGGGACCGGGACTAGGGGGCGGACCTCACACCGGGGAGCTGTTTTTT,CASSPGGPGLGGGPHTGELFF
TRBJ2-2,.,TRBV15,TRBD1,TGTGCCACCAGCAGAGATCGGGACAGTGGTAACCGGGAGCTGTTTTTT,CATSRDRDSGNRELFF
TRBJ2-3,few,TRBV10-3,TRBD1,TGTGCCATCAGTAACCGGGACAGGGGAGACCCCACAGATACGCAGTATTTT,CAISNRDRGDPTDTQYF
TRBJ1-2,.,TRBV25-1,TRBD1,TGTGCCAGCAGTGTAGGGACAGGGGATGGCTACACCTTC,CASSVGTGDGYTF
TRBJ2-3,.,TRBV15,TRBD2,TGTGCCACCAGCAGAGACCCGGGACTAATCTTTAGCACAGATACGCAGTATTTT,CATSRDPGLIFSTDTQYF
TRBJ1-1,.,TRBV7-2,.,TGTGCCAGCAGCCCGACAGCCCTCCTTGGGACTGAAGCTTTCTTT,CASSPTALLGTEAFF
TRBJ2-7,.,TRBV4-1,.,TGCGCCAGCAGCCAAGACCCACGCAGGTTGGACGAGCAGTACTTC,CASSQDPRRLDEQYF
TRBJ2-3,once,TRBV5-1,TRBD2,TGCGCCAGCAGCTCCATGCTAGCGGCTAGCACAGATACGCAGTATTTT,CASSSMLAASTDTQYF
TRBJ1-2,.,TRBV19,TRBD1,TGTGCCAGTAGCAAAGGACAGGGCTGGAGTGGCTACACCTTC,CASSKGQGWSGYTF
TRBJ2-6,.,TRBV19,.,TGTGCCAGTACGAAAGGGGCTGGGGCCAACGTCCTGACTTTC,CASTKGAGANVLTF
TRBJ1-1,.,TRBV29-1,TRBD1,TGCAGCGTACTCTGGCAGGGGGCCGACACTGAAGCTTTCTTT,CSVLWQGADTEAFF
TRBJ2-1,.,TRBV4-2,.,TGTGCCAGCAGCCCCCAGGCCAGCGGAGAAGGCGATGAGCAGTTCTTC,CASSPQASGEGDEQFF
TRBJ1-1,.,TRBV19,.,TGTGCCAGTAGTACTCCAGCGCACCTGAACACTGAAGCTTTCTTT,CASSTPAHLNTEAFF
TRBJ2-2,.,TRBV5-6,.,TGTGCCAGCAGCATAACCGGGGAGCTGTTTTTT,CASSITGELFF
TRBJ1-2,.,TRBV5-1,TRBD1,TGCGCCAGCAGCTTGGAGACAGGGGATGGCTACACCTTC,CASSLETGDGYTF
TRBJ2-1,.,TRBV9,TRBD1,TGTGCCAGCAGCGTAGCTACGGGACAGGGGGTCGATGAGCAGTTCTTC,CASSVATGQGVDEQFF
TRBJ2-2,.,TRBV14,TRBD1,TGTGCCAGCAGCCATCGATCAAGGACAGGGTTCACCGGGGAGCTGTTTTTT,CASSHRSRTGFTGELFF
TRBJ2-7,.,TRBV27,TRBD2,TGTGCCAGCAGTTCAAAACCAAAGACTAGCGGGATGACCTACGAGCAGTACTTC,CASSSKPKTSGMTYEQYF
TRBJ1-4,.,TRBV4-3,.,TGCGCCAGCAGCCCAGGGACTTTTAAGGCTAATGAAAAACTGTTTTTT,CASSPGTFKANEKLFF
TRBJ2-1,.,TRBV3-1/TRBV3-2,.,TGTGCCAGCAGCCAAGCAGGGGCGCGTTACAATGAGCAGTTCTTC,CASSQAGARYNEQFF
TRBJ2-5,.,TRBV19,TRBD2,TGTGCCAGTAGGACTAGCGATCAAGAGACCCAGTACTTC,CASRTSDQETQYF
TRBJ1-1,.,TRBV29-1,.,TGCAGCGTTGAAGAGTCCGGGTTCGGGAACACTGAAGCTTTCTTT,CSVEESGFGNTEAFF
TRBJ1-1,once,TRBV3-1/TRBV3-2,TRBD1,TGTGCCAGCAGCCCGACAGGGGCTAACACTGAAGCTTTCTTT,CASSPTGANTEAFF
TRBJ2-7,.,TRBV10-1,TRBD1,TGCGCCAGCAGTTTTACCGGGACAGCGGTCTACGAGCAGTACTTC,CASSFTGTAVYEQYF
TRBJ2-3,.,TRBV19,.,TGTGCCAGTAAAGCCGCAGGGGATTTAGCTACGCAGTATTTT,CASKAAGDLATQYF
TRBJ2-2,.,TRBV4-2,TRBD2,TGTGCCAGCAGCCAAGATAGGCTAGCGGCCGTAATACCGGCGGAGCTGTTTTTT,CASSQDRLAAVIPAELFF
TRBJ2-2,.,TRBV7-2,TRBD1,TGTGCCAGCAGCTTACAAGGGACAGGGCTCACCGGGGAGCTGTTTTTT,CASSLQGTGLTGELFF
TRBJ1-3,.,TRBV6-2/TRBV6-3,.,TGTGCCAGCAGTTACCAGAGGCTCTCTGGAAACACCATATATTTT,CASSYQRLSGNTIYF
TRBJ2-7,.,TRBV18,.,TGTGCCAGCTCAAGCGACAGAGGAAAATACTTC,CASSSDRGKYF
TRBJ2-7,.,TRBV7-9,.,TGTGCCAGCAGCTCAGCCGGGACAAACATCTACGAGCAGTACTTC,CASSSAGTNIYEQYF
TRBJ1-4,.,TRBV18,TRBD1,TGTGCCAGCTCACCGGGACAGGAGGAAAAACTGTTTTTT,CASSPGQEEKLFF
TRBJ2-3,.,TRBV7-9,TRBD2,TGTGCCAGCAGCTTAGCCTATCTAGCGGACACAGATACGCAGTATTTT,CASSLAYLADTDTQYF
TRBJ1-4,.,TRBV30,.,TGTGCCTGGAGCCGTAAGGTGGGTGGGGCAGGACCGAATGAAAAACTGTTTTTT,CAWSRKVGGAGPNEKLFF
TRBJ1-2,.,TRBV21-1,.,TGTGCCAGCAGCAAGGCGGACACCCTTGGTAGGAACTATGGCTACACCTTC,CASSKADTLGRNYGYTF
TRBJ1-2,.,TRBV28,.,TGTGCCAGCAGGGACCAGGGTCATGGCTACACCTTC,CASRDQGHGYTF
TRBJ1-2,few,TRBV30,.,TGTGCCTGGAGTGACCCCGGGGTTGGAGGACGAAACTATGGCTACACCTTC,CAWSDPGVGGRNYGYTF
TRBJ2-1,.,TRBV7-8,TRBD2,TGTGCCAGCAGCTCGGGGGGGCGTAGTGAGCAGTTCTTC,CASSSGGRSEQFF
TRBJ1-1,.,TRBV11-2,.,TGTGCCAGCAGCTTAGATGTCGGGGGCACTGAAGCTTTCTTT,CASSLDVGGTEAFF
TRBJ1-1,.,TRBV5-1,.,TGCGCCAGCAGCTTGGCTGACTTAATGAACACTGAAGCTTTCTTT,CASSLADLMNTEAFF
TRBJ2-7,.,TRBV2,TRBD2,TGTGCCAGCAGCCCAAAGGGACTAGCGGGAGGCTACGAGCAGTACTTC,CASSPKGLAGGYEQYF
TRBJ1-2,.,TRBV9,.,TGTGCCAGCAGCGTTACCCCAGCTAACTATGGCTACACCTTC,CASSVTPANYGYTF
TRBJ2-7,.,TRBV5-4,TRBD2,TGTGCCAGCAGGAAAGGGAGCGGGACCCACGAGCAGTACTTC,CASRKGSGTHEQYF
TRBJ2-5,.,TRBV7-3,.,TGTGCCAGCAGCCTCCAGGGACATAAAGCGGAGACCCAGTACTTC,CASSLQGHKAETQYF
TRBJ1-2,.,TRBV2,.,TGTGCCAGCGGGGAGGGTACTTCTAACTATGGCTACACCTTC,CASGEGTSNYGYTF
TRBJ2-1,.,TRBV7-9,.,TGTGCCAGCAGCTTACTAGCCTATGAGCAGTTCTTC,CASSLLAYEQFF
TRBJ2-2,once,TRBV10-2,TRBD2,TGCGCCAGCAGTTGGACTAGCGGGAGGGCCGACACCGGGGAGCTGTTTTTT,CASSWTSGRADTGELFF
TRBJ2-3,.,TRBV18,TRBD2,TGTGCCAGCTCACCGTCGGGGACTAGCGGATTGCAGAGCACAGATACGCAGTATTTT,CASSPSGTSGLQSTDTQYF